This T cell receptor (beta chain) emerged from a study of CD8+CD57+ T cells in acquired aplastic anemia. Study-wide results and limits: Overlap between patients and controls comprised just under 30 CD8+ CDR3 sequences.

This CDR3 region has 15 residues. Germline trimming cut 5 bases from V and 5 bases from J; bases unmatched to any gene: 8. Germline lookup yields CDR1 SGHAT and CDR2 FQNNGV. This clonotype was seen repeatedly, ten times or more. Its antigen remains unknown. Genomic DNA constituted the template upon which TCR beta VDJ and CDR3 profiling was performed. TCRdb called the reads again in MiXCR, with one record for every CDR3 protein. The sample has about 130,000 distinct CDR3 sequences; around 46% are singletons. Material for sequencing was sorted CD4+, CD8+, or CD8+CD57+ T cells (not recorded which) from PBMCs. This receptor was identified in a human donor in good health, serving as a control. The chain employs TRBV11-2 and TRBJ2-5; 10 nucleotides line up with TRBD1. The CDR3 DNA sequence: TGTGCCAGCAGCCGACAGACAGGGGGCGGGGAGACCCAGTACTTC. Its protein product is CASSRQTGGGETQYF.